Below, 21 T cell receptor beta chains from the same sample are listed, as sequenced in a study of blood T cell repertoires in COVID-19. Libraries were prepared by immunoSEQ multiplex PCR; TCRdb keeps only in-frame clonotypes and omits some of them. This table has just over 150,000 clones, roughly 90% appearing once. Sequencing was carried out using PBMCs or T cells enriched from blood (not recorded which). Source of these receptors: a woman aged 45 to 65 who had recovered from COVID-19.

The CDR3 loop is CASSPGDDLGAYGYTF. CDR3 in DNA: TGTGCCAGCAGCCCCGGGGACGACCTGGGGGCTTATGGCTACACCTTC. This chain connects TRBV9 to TRBJ1-2; maybe TRBD1 (6 bases). V shed 4 bases and J shed 5 bases, with 21 bases lying between them. Germline-derived CDR1 and CDR2 are SGDLS and YYNGEE. The CDR3 length is 16 residues.

This clone appeared a few times. One end of the junction is discordant with germline, which a read error may explain. The chain uses TRBV7-8 and TRBJ1-2; perhaps TRBD1 as D (5 bases). Germline V lookup: CDR1 SGHVS, CDR2 FQNEAQ. There are 10 residues in the CDR3. Here the CDR3 DNA reads TGTGCCAGCAGCCCCGGGGACTTCTTCTTC. This sequence encodes CASSPGDFFF. Full variable domain (missing parts from reference TRBV7-8 and TRBJ1-2): GAGVSQSPRYKVAKRGQDVALRCDPISGHVSLFWYQQALGQGPEFLTYFQNEAQLDKSGLPSDRFFAERPEGSVSTLKIQRTQQEDSAVYLCASSPGDFFFGSGTRLTVV.

The chain joins TRBV14 to TRBJ1-1; possible D gene TRBD1, 5 bases. Germline V gene lookup returns CDR1 SGHDN and CDR2 FVKESK. CDR3 length equals 13 residues. The V gene lost 4 bases and the J gene lost 1 base, with 7 bases spanning the gap. The CDR3 bases are TGTGCCAGCAGCCTTGACAGGAACACTGAAGCTTTCTTT. Encoded protein: CASSLDRNTEAFF. Full variable domain (remainder filled in from reference TRBV14 and TRBJ1-1): EAGVTQFPSHSVIEKGQTVTLRCDPISGHDNLYWYRRVMGKEIKFLLHFVKESKQDESGMPNNRFLAERTGGTYSTLKVQPAELEDSGVYFCASSLDRNTEAFFGQGTRLTVV.

This chain joins TRBV11-3 and TRBJ1-1; D might be TRBD1 (5 bases). The V end lost 1 base, the J end lost 2 bases, and 8 bases lay between the germline ends. The V gene's germline CDR1 is SGHNT and CDR2 YENEEA. The length of the CDR3 is 14 residues. The CDR3 region has the DNA TGTGCCAGCAGCTTAGGCGGGGACAACACTGAAGCTTTCTTT. Translating it yields CASSLGGDNTEAFF.

V and J are TRBV29-1 and TRBJ2-7; 7 nucleotides line up with TRBD2. Germline values: CDR1 SQVTM, CDR2 ANQGSEA. This CDR3 region has 13 residues. Unmatched junction bases numbered 4, after V lost 4 bases and J lost 1 base. CDR3 residues: CSVGTRLSYEQYF. The DNA for the CDR3 is TGCAGCGTTGGGACTAGATTGTCCTACGAGCAGTACTTC.

This chain links TRBV5-4 with TRBJ1-3; 8 bases agree with TRBD1. V lost 0 bases, J lost 2 bases, and 4 bases stayed unmatched. There are 16 residues in the CDR3. The V gene's germline CDR1 is SGHNT and CDR2 YYREEE (reference sequence). In nucleotides, the CDR3 is TGTGCCAGCAGCTTGGCGACAGGGGTAACTGGAAACACCATATATTTT. Amino acid sequence: CASSLATGVTGNTIYF.

The V call is TRBV12-5, the J call TRBJ2-3; D might be TRBD2 (5 bases). The CDR3 runs 14 residues. V was clipped by 3 bases and J by 0 bases, with 7 bases between them. Looked up from germline, CDR1 is LGHNT and CDR2 is FRNRAP. This chain's CDR3 is CASGFRTSTDTQYF. In DNA form, the CDR3 reads TGTGCTAGTGGTTTCCGGACTAGCACAGATACGCAGTATTTT.

The chain links TRBV11-3 to TRBJ2-3; 8 positions agree with TRBD1. Trimming removed 2 bases from V and 4 bases from J; junction bases left unmatched: 5. This CDR3 region has 15 residues. Germline V gene data show CDR1 as SGHNT and CDR2 as YENEEA. The CDR3 nucleotides are TGTGCCAGCAGCTTACGACAGGGGTACGCAGATACGCAGTATTTT. Its protein is CASSLRQGYADTQYF.

V and J are TRBV30 and TRBJ2-7, with 7 bases lining up with TRBD2. The CDR3 contains 12 residues. Trimming took 8 bases from V and 5 from J; bases not matched to a gene: 9. Germline CDR1 and CDR2: GTSNPN and SVGIG (reference sequence). The CDR3 DNA sequence: TGTGCCCGAAGGCGGGGGACCCACGAGCAGTACTTC. The encoded protein is CARRRGTHEQYF.

V usage is TRBV6-2 or TRBV6-3 and J usage is TRBJ2-3, with TRBD2 identical over 8 bases. The CDR3 covers 14 residues. In germline, CDR1 is MNHEY, CDR2 SVGEGT. Trimming took 6 bases from V and 2 from J; bases not matched to a gene: 4. CDR3 protein: CASSLGLATDTQYF. The CDR3 nucleotides read TGTGCCAGCAGCCTCGGACTAGCCACAGATACGCAGTATTTT.

The chain links TRBV7-3 to TRBJ1-2; 8 bases map to TRBD1. This CDR3 has 15 residues. Germline V gives CDR1 SGHTA, CDR2 FQGTGA. V lost 5 bases and J lost 5; bases outside the gene matches: 10. The CDR3 protein is CASSLDPTGGYGYTF. CDR3 nucleotide sequence: TGTGCCAGCAGCCTGGACCCAACAGGGGGGTATGGCTACACCTTC. Drawing the rest from reference TRBV7-3 and TRBJ1-2, the complete variable domain is GAGVSQTPSNKVTEKGKYVELRCDPISGHTALYWYRQSLGQGPEFLIYFQGTGAADDSGLPNDRFFAVRPEGSVSTLKIQRTERGDSAVYLCASSLDPTGGYGYTFGSGTRLTVV.

The chain employs TRBV19 and TRBJ2-2, with TRBD1 as a possible D gene (6 bases). Germline V gene sequence: CDR1 LNHDA, CDR2 SQIVND (reference sequence). The CDR3 length is 17 residues. Trimming pared 2 bases from V and 7 bases from J, leaving 20 bases between. This CDR3 reads CASSIKLTGRKSGELFF. In nucleotides, the CDR3 is TGTGCCAGTAGTATAAAACTAACAGGGAGAAAGAGCGGGGAGCTGTTTTTT.

The genes are TRBV28 and TRBJ1-1, with D hard to call. This CDR3 contains 12 residues. The germline V gene has CDR1 MDHEN and CDR2 SYDVKM. Here the CDR3 DNA reads TGTATTACCGGTGGAGGGAACACTGAAGCTTTCTTT. It translates to CITGGGNTEAFF.

V gene TRBV5-1 combines with J gene TRBJ2-1, with a tentative D call TRBD1 (5 bases). Germline V CDR1 and CDR2: SGHRS, YFSETQ. The CDR3 is 11 amino acids. The V end lost 4 bases, the J end lost 10 bases, and 9 bases lay between the germline ends. CDR3 DNA: TGCGCCAGCAGCAAGGACATAGAGCAGTTCTTC. Protein product: CASSKDIEQFF. Full variable domain (remainder filled in from reference TRBV5-1 and TRBJ2-1): KAGVTQTPRYLIKTRGQQVTLSCSPISGHRSVSWYQQTPGQGLQFLFEYFSETQRNKGNFPGRFSGRQFSNSRSEMNVSTLELGDSALYLCASSKDIEQFFGPGTRLTVL.

V is TRBV4-3 and J is TRBJ2-1; D is undetermined. CDR1 and CDR2 (germline): LGHNA, YSLEER. There are 15 residues in the CDR3. V was clipped by 0 bases and J by 0 bases, with 6 bases between them. The CDR3 loop is CASSQDESSYNEQFF. The CDR3 bases are TGCGCCAGCAGCCAAGATGAGAGCTCCTACAATGAGCAGTTCTTC.

The chain recombines TRBV5-1 with TRBJ2-1; possibly TRBD2 for D (5 bases). Germline V gene data show CDR1 as SGHRS and CDR2 as YFSETQ. Trimming stripped 2 bases from V and 6 bases from J, with 6 bases between. This CDR3 spans 12 amino acids. CDR3: CASSFAGNEQFF. CDR3 nucleotide sequence: TGCGCCAGCAGCTTTGCGGGCAATGAGCAGTTCTTC. The complete variable domain, with remaining parts taken from reference TRBV5-1 and TRBJ2-1, reads KAGVTQTPRYLIKTRGQQVTLSCSPISGHRSVSWYQQTPGQGLQFLFEYFSETQRNKGNFPGRFSGRQFSNSRSEMNVSTLELGDSALYLCASSFAGNEQFFGPGTRLTVL.

V gene TRBV30 combines with J gene TRBJ1-1; no definite D call. There are 14 residues in the CDR3. Germline lookup yields CDR1 GTSNPN and CDR2 SVGIG (reference sequence). The V and J ends lost 2 bases and 6 bases respectively, with 16 bases between them. CDR3 DNA sequence: TGTGCCTGGAGTCCTCCCCCGGGATGGGCTGAAGCTTTCTTT. Protein sequence: CAWSPPPGWAEAFF.

This chain connects TRBV19 to TRBJ1-2; D may be TRBD1 (5 bases). This CDR3 is 14 amino acids long. Germline assignment: CDR1 LNHDA and CDR2 SQIVND (reference sequence). The V and J ends lost 7 bases and 4 bases respectively, with 16 bases between them. The CDR3 is CASTRGLNVYGYTF. The CDR3 DNA reads TGTGCCAGTACTCGGGGGTTGAATGTCTATGGCTACACCTTC. Based on the CDR3 plus reference TRBV19 and TRBJ1-2, the full variable domain is DGGITQSPKYLFRKEGQNVTLSCEQNLNHDAMYWYRQDPGQGLRLIYYSQIVNDFQKGDIAEGYSVSREKKESFPLTVTSAQKNPTAFYLCASTRGLNVYGYTFGSGTRLTVV.

V gene TRBV27 combines with J gene TRBJ1-2; possibly TRBD1 for D (5 bases). Germline V CDR1 and CDR2: MNHEY, SMNVEV (reference sequence). The CDR3 has 14 amino acids. Trimming left V 4 bases short and J 3 bases short, with 12 bases between. This CDR3 reads CASSSNDRYYGYTF. In nucleotides, the CDR3 is TGTGCCAGCAGTTCCAATGACAGATACTATGGCTACACCTTC.

The genes are TRBV7-2 and TRBJ2-3; TRBD2 matches 15 bases. CDR1 and CDR2 (germline): SGHTA, FQGNSA. This CDR3 has 19 amino acids. V lost 4 bases and J lost 0; bases outside the gene matches: 8. CDR3: CASSSGTSGGRISTDTQYF. DNA of the CDR3: TGTGCCAGCAGCTCAGGGACTAGCGGGGGGCGTATAAGCACAGATACGCAGTATTTT.

The chain has TRBV6-5 and TRBJ1-1, with a tentative D call TRBD1 (6 bases). The germline V and J ends were trimmed by 11 bases and 1 base, with 17 bases remaining between them. Germline lookup yields CDR1 MNHEY and CDR2 SVGAGI. CDR3 length: 14 amino acids. CDR3 nucleotide sequence: TGTGCCTCCCGGGGGGCGGCTTCGAACACTGAAGCTTTCTTT. Protein sequence: CASRGAASNTEAFF.